This TCR beta chain is from a study of blood T cell repertoires in COVID-19. In the study overall: Italy, Spain and the United States were the sources of the convalescent and acute COVID-19 samples. Sources were T cells, B-cell-depleted T cells, or PBMCs; the material itself was cDNA or gDNA.

Original analysis: The authors estimated nucleated cell counts from reference gene primer amplification. Clones were sequenced by immunoSEQ multiplex PCR, and TCRdb holds only the in-frame ones, with some missing. Clone size and the V and J calls come from that table; the DNA yielded D and trimming. The sample has tens of thousands of clones, roughly nine tenths seen once. The TCR comes from a woman aged 25 to 45 in a cohort sampled during active COVID-19. The sequencing input was peripheral blood.

The CDR3 region is CASINRGNTGELFF. In DNA, the CDR3 is TGTGCCAGCATCAACAGGGGGAACACCGGGGAGCTGTTTTTT. The chain joins TRBV13 to TRBJ2-2; 7 bases map to TRBD1. The CDR3 covers 14 residues. The junction had 3 bases not matched to a gene; V was cut back by 7 bases and J by 1 base. CDR1 PRHDT and CDR2 FYEKMQ come from the germline V gene (reference sequence).